The entry below describes one T cell receptor (beta chain). Antigen: not known. This record comes from a study of T cell responses to AZD1222 COVID-19 vaccine. Study conclusions and caveats: Regions 160-218 and 743-854 dominated among vaccine-associated CD4 TCRs spanning spike. It should be noted that donors were predominantly white British and more often female, and clonal diversity was possibly underestimated.

V was shortened by 4 bases and J by 4 bases, with 7 bases between the two germline ends. Germline CDR1 DFQATT, CDR2 SNEGSKA (reference sequence). There are 11 residues in the CDR3. Profiled with immunoSEQ multiplex PCR; TCRdb holds only in-frame clones, not every one. The sample shows approximately 200,000 clones, approximately 95% of them seen only once. The material sequenced was peripheral blood, taken 28 days after the second AZD1222 dose. The chain carries TRBV20-1 and TRBJ1-2; D perhaps matches TRBD1 (5 bases). This clonotype was sampled from an adult who received the AZD1222 COVID-19 vaccine. The chain's CDR3 is CSATTGYGYTF. In DNA form, the CDR3 reads TGCAGTGCTACCACAGGCTATGGCTACACCTTC.